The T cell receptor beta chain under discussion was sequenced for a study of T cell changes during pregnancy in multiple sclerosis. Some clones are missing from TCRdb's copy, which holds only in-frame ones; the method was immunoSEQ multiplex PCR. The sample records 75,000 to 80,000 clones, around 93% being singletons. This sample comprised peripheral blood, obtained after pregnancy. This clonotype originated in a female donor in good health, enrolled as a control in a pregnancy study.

This chain's CDR3 is CASSSKGGRGTQYF. CDR3 nucleotide sequence: TGTGCCAGCAGCTCCAAGGGGGGGCGAGGTACGCAGTATTTT. The chain couples TRBV7-2 to TRBJ2-3; the D gene is possibly TRBD2 (7 bases). The germline V and J ends were trimmed by 4 bases and 8 bases, with 16 bases remaining between them. This CDR3 spans 14 amino acids. The V gene's germline CDR1 is SGHTA and CDR2 FQGNSA.